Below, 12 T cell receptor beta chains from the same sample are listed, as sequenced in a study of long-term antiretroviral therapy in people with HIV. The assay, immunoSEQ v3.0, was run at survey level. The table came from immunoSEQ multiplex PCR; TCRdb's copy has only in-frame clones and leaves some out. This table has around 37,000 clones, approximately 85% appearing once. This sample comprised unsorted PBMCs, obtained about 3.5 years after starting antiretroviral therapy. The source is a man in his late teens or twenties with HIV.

CDR3 sequence reads: CASSGRLNTEAFF. The CDR3, as DNA: TGTGCCAGCAGTGGACGGCTGAACACTGAAGCTTTCTTT. This chain connects TRBV6-1 to TRBJ1-1, with D unresolved. The CDR3 sequence is 13 residues long. Between the trimmed V and J ends, which lost 4 bases and 0 bases, there was a span of 6 bases. Germline CDR1 and CDR2: MNHNS and SASEGT.

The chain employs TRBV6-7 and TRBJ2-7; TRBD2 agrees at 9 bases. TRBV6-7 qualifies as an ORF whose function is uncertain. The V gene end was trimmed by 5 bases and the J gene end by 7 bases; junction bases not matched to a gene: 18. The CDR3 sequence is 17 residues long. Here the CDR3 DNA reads TGTGCCAGCAGTACCCTGTCGACCCTAGCGGGATCTGGAGAGCAGTACTTC. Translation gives CASSTLSTLAGSGEQYF.

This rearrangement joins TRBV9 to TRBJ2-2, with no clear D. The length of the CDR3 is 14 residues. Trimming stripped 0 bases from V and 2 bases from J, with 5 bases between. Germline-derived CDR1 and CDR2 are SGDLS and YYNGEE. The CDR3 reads CASSVGHNTGELFF. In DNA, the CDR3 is TGTGCCAGCAGCGTAGGACACAACACCGGGGAGCTGTTTTTT.

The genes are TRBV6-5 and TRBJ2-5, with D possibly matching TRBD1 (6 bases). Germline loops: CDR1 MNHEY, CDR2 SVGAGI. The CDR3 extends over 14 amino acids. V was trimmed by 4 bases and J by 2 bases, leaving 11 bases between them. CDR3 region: CASSSRQAQETQYF. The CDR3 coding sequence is TGTGCCAGCAGTTCTCGACAGGCGCAAGAGACCCAGTACTTC.

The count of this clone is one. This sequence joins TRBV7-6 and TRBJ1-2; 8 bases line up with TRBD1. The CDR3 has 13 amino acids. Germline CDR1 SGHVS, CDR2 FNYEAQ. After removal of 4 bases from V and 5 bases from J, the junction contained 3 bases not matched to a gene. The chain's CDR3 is CASSSGQDYGYTF. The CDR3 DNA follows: TGTGCCAGCAGCTCGGGACAGGATTATGGCTACACCTTC.

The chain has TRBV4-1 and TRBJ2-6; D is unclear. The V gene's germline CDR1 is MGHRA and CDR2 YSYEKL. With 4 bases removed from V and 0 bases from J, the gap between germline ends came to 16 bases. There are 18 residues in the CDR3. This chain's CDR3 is CASSPGSSADSGANVLTF. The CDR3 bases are TGCGCCAGCAGCCCGGGCTCCTCCGCCGACTCTGGGGCCAACGTCCTGACTTTC.

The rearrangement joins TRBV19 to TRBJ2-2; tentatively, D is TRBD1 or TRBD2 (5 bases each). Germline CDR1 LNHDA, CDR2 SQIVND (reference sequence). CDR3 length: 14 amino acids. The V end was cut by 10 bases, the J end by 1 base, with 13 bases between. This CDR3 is CATIRGQNTGELFF. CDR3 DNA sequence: TGTGCCACTATACGGGGCCAGAACACCGGGGAGCTGTTTTTT. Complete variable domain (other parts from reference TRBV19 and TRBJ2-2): DGGITQSPKYLFRKEGQNVTLSCEQNLNHDAMYWYRQDPGQGLRLIYYSQIVNDFQKGDIAEGYSVSREKKESFPLTVTSAQKNPTAFYLCATIRGQNTGELFFGEGSRLTVL.

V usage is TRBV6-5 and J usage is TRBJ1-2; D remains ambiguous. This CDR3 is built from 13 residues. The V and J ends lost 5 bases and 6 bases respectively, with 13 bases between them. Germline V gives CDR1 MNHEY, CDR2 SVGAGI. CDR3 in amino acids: CASSASRRDGYTF. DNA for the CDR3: TGTGCCAGCAGTGCTTCACGACGCGATGGCTACACCTTC.

Here the CDR3 reads CASSTGPGVTEAFF. The DNA of the CDR3 is TGTGCCAGTAGTACTGGCCCGGGGGTAACTGAAGCTTTCTTT. This chain joins TRBV19 and TRBJ1-1; possibly TRBD1 for D (5 bases). V lost 4 bases and J 5 bases, leaving 14 bases between the germline ends. Germline V lookup: CDR1 LNHDA, CDR2 SQIVND (reference sequence). The CDR3 spans 14 residues.

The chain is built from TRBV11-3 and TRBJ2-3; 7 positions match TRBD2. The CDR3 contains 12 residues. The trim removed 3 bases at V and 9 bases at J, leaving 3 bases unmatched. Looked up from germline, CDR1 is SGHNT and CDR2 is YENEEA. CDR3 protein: CASSFKGGTQYF. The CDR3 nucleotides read TGTGCCAGCAGCTTTAAGGGAGGGACGCAGTATTTT.

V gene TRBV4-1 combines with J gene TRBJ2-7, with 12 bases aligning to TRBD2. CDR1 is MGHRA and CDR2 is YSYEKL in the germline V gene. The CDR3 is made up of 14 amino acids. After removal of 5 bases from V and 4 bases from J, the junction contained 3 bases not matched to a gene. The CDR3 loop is CASSEGLAGYEQYF. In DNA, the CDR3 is TGCGCCAGCAGCGAGGGACTAGCGGGTTACGAGCAGTACTTC.

The DNA of the CDR3 is TGTGCCATCAGTGCCCCTACAGGGGAAGAAGCTTTCTTT. Protein: CAISAPTGEEAFF. The chain combines TRBV10-3 with TRBJ1-1; TRBD1 aligns across 7 bases. The CDR3 extends over 13 amino acids. The germline CDR1 and CDR2 sequences are ENHRY and SYGVKD. V shed 4 bases and J 8 bases; nucleotides not matched to a gene: 7.